Below, 20 T cell receptor beta chains from the same sample are listed, as sequenced in a study of Ad26.COV2.S vaccination and SARS-CoV-2 variants. Regarding treatment: roughly 18 received Ad26.COV2.S at low or high dose, single or two shots; several received placebo; per-sample allocation not given. On day 63 after the first injection, vaccine and placebo recipients gave samples. This table comes from immunoSEQ multiplex PCR, and its TCRdb copy is limited to in-frame clones, with some not included. The data contain about 390,000 clones, roughly 90% of them singletons. This material consisted of peripheral blood, taken in a trial of Ad26.COV2.S vaccine versus placebo. Receptor source: a person aged 18-60 years who received the Ad26.COV2.S COVID-19 vaccine or a placebo.

The chain links TRBV7-9 to TRBJ2-7; 10 nucleotides agree with TRBD1. Germline V gives CDR1 SEHNR, CDR2 FQNEAQ (reference sequence). Unmatched junction bases numbered 11, after V lost 4 bases and J lost 5 bases. This CDR3 comprises 16 residues. The CDR3 protein is CASSSTGQGIYNEQYF. The CDR3 DNA sequence: TGTGCCAGCAGCTCTACGGGACAGGGGATCTACAACGAGCAGTACTTC.

The chain joins TRBV11-2 to TRBJ2-7, with D possibly being TRBD2 (5 bases). CDR1 is SGHAT, CDR2 FQNNGV, per germline. Trimming shortened V by 5 bases and J by 6 bases, and 14 bases separated the two germline ends. The CDR3 loop spans 13 amino acids. For the CDR3, the DNA is TGTGCCAGCAGCCAAGGAGGCCACGGCGAGCAGTACTTC. Translated, it gives CASSQGGHGEQYF.

This clone was recorded once. This chain links TRBV6-5 with TRBJ2-5; D possibly corresponds to TRBD2 (6 bases). CDR3 length equals 15 residues. Trimming pared 6 bases from V and 3 bases from J, leaving 17 bases between. Germline values: CDR1 MNHEY, CDR2 SVGAGI. The CDR3, as DNA: TGTGCCAGCAGACCACCGGGGGACTCCAAAGAGACCCAGTACTTC. As protein: CASRPPGDSKETQYF.

The V and J genes are TRBV11-3 and TRBJ1-5; D ambiguous. The CDR3 is 13 residues long. V was cut by 1 base and J by 3 bases, with 4 bases left in between. CDR1 is SGHNT, CDR2 YENEEA, per germline. For the CDR3, the DNA is TGTGCCAGCAGCTTAGTAGCCAATCAGCCCCAGCATTTT. It translates to CASSLVANQPQHF.

This chain joins TRBV5-1 and TRBJ2-1, with TRBD2 matching 9 bases. From germline, CDR1 is SGHRS and CDR2 YFSETQ. The CDR3 is made up of 20 amino acids. Trimming took 4 bases from V and 4 from J; bases not matched to a gene: 21. The CDR3 protein is CASSPGGWRPGLASYNEQFF. The CDR3 DNA follows: TGCGCCAGCAGCCCTGGGGGGTGGCGCCCGGGACTAGCTTCTTACAATGAGCAGTTCTTC.

This chain uses TRBV29-1 with TRBJ2-3, with D hard to call. Per the germline V gene, CDR1 is SQVTM and CDR2 is ANQGSEA. This CDR3 region has 12 residues. V gave up 3 bases and J gave up 1 base, with 5 bases separating them. The DNA of the CDR3 is TGCAGCGTTGAGGCACGCACAGATACGCAGTATTTT. Translation: CSVEARTDTQYF.

The chain employs TRBV2 and TRBJ1-4; the match to TRBD1 covers 9 bases. This CDR3 has 12 residues. Per the germline V gene, CDR1 is SNHLY and CDR2 is FYNNEI. With V trimmed by 8 bases and J by 14 bases, 9 bases remained unmatched. The CDR3 DNA follows: TGTGCCAGCGGCTTAGGGGACAGGGTCCTGTTTTTT. As protein: CASGLGDRVLFF. The variable domain in full, with the rest retrieved from reference TRBV2 and TRBJ1-4, is EPEVTQTPSHQVTQMGQEVILRCVPISNHLYFYWYRQILGQKVEFLVSFYNNEISEKSEIFDDQFSVERPDGSNFTLKIRSTKLEDSAMYFCASGLGDRVLFFGSGTQLSVL.

The chain has TRBV27 and TRBJ2-1; 13 bases agree with TRBD2. Germline CDR1 MNHEY, CDR2 SMNVEV (reference sequence). The CDR3 extends over 19 amino acids. With 3 bases clipped from V and 2 bases from J, the junction kept 10 bases outside the gene matches. The CDR3 sequence: CASSFPTSGGAYPYNEQFF. CDR3 nucleotide sequence: TGTGCCAGCAGTTTCCCCACTAGCGGGGGGGCGTATCCCTACAATGAGCAGTTCTTC.

The rearrangement uses TRBV7-8 and TRBJ2-7; perhaps TRBD1 as D (6 bases). The length of the CDR3 is 15 residues. The germline V and J ends were trimmed by 4 bases and 5 bases, with 18 bases remaining between them. Germline V gene data show CDR1 as SGHVS and CDR2 as FQNEAQ. In DNA form, the CDR3 reads TGTGCCAGCAGCTCTTCCGGGACACCGAACCACGAGCAGTACTTC. Translation: CASSSSGTPNHEQYF.

This sequence joins TRBV10-1 and TRBJ1-1; no clear D. The V end lost 5 bases, the J end lost 0 bases, and 10 bases lay between the germline ends. From germline, CDR1 is WNHNN and CDR2 SYGVQD (reference sequence). The CDR3 has 14 residues. CDR3 amino acids: CASSRDGVNTEAFF. CDR3 DNA sequence: TGCGCCAGCAGTCGTGACGGGGTGAACACTGAAGCTTTCTTT.

The chain recombines TRBV5-5 with TRBJ2-6; 7 bases align to TRBD2. V dropped 2 bases and J dropped 2; count of bases not matched to a gene: 10. This CDR3 spans 18 amino acids. The germline CDR1 and CDR2 sequences are SGHKS and YYEKEE (reference sequence). CDR3 coding DNA: TGTGCCAGCAGCTTTCTTCCCCCTGGGGGGGCTGGGGCCAACGTCCTGACTTTC. As protein: CASSFLPPGGAGANVLTF.

V and J are TRBV4-3 and TRBJ1-1; no clear D gene. CDR1 and CDR2 (germline): LGHNA, YSLEER. Trimming left V 0 bases short and J 0 bases short, with 8 bases between. CDR3 length equals 15 residues. The CDR3 nucleotides read TGCGCCAGCAGCCAAGACGGACGGCTGAACACTGAAGCTTTCTTT. Encoded protein: CASSQDGRLNTEAFF.

This rearrangement joins TRBV13 to TRBJ2-6; D uncertain. V shed 4 bases and J shed 5 bases, with 15 bases lying between them. Per germline, CDR1 PRHDT and CDR2 FYEKMQ (reference sequence). The CDR3 has 16 residues. CDR3 sequence: CASSSDGTLRANVLTF. DNA of the CDR3: TGTGCCAGCAGCTCGGACGGCACTCTGAGGGCCAACGTCCTGACTTTC.

The gene calls are TRBV5-1 and TRBJ2-2, with D hard to call. Trimming removed 2 bases from V and 7 bases from J, with 6 bases in between. The CDR3 extends over 12 amino acids. Germline values: CDR1 SGHRS, CDR2 YFSETQ. The CDR3 DNA reads as TGCGCCAGCAGCTTAATGTACGGGGAGCTGTTTTTT. Its translation: CASSLMYGELFF.

This sequence joins TRBV7-9 and TRBJ1-1; no clear D. CDR1 is SEHNR and CDR2 is FQNEAQ in the germline V gene (reference sequence). The CDR3 loop spans 12 amino acids. Trimming shortened V by 5 bases and J by 7 bases, and 11 bases separated the two germline ends. This CDR3 is CASSTLNHEAFF. In DNA form, the CDR3 reads TGTGCCAGCAGCACCCTAAACCATGAAGCTTTCTTT.

This chain links TRBV15 with TRBJ2-7, with TRBD1 matching 11 bases. This CDR3 spans 16 amino acids. The germline V gene encodes CDR1 LNHNV and CDR2 YYDKDF (reference sequence). V shed 1 base, J shed 1 base, and the junction held 3 bases outside the gene matches. CDR3 sequence: CATSRGTGGASYEQYF. The CDR3 bases are TGTGCCACCAGCAGAGGGACAGGGGGCGCGTCCTACGAGCAGTACTTC.

The table lists this clone with a count of one. The chain has TRBV2 and TRBJ2-1; TRBD1 might be the D (5 bases). The germline V and J ends were trimmed by 8 bases and 3 bases, with 11 bases remaining between them. Germline values: CDR1 SNHLY, CDR2 FYNNEI. CDR3 size: 13 residues. CDR3 nucleotide sequence: TGTGCCAGCGGGCCAGGGATCTACAATGAGCAGTTCTTC. Translation: CASGPGIYNEQFF.

As DNA, the CDR3 is TGTGCCAGCAGGTCGGGACTCATCACAGATACGCAGTATTTT. This sequence encodes CASRSGLITDTQYF. The chain employs TRBV11-2 and TRBJ2-3; D possibly corresponds to TRBD2 (6 bases). The CDR3 is 14 amino acids. Trimming took off 6 bases at V and 2 bases at J, with 12 bases between the two ends. Germline V gene sequence: CDR1 SGHAT, CDR2 FQNNGV.

The gene calls are TRBV7-2 and TRBJ2-3, with D possibly being TRBD1 (6 bases). This CDR3 has 14 amino acids. In germline, CDR1 is SGHTA, CDR2 FQGNSA. V was cut by 3 bases and J by 3 bases, with 10 bases left in between. In nucleotides, the CDR3 is TGTGCCAGCAGCTTTGAAAGGGGGACAGATACGCAGTATTTT. This encodes CASSFERGTDTQYF.

The chain combines TRBV5-8 with TRBJ2-7, with D unresolved. Germline assignment: CDR1 SGHTS and CDR2 YDEGEE. Trimming shortened V by 6 bases and J by 2 bases, and 3 bases separated the two germline ends. This CDR3 has 10 residues. CDR3 residues: CASTAYEQYF. CDR3 bases: TGTGCCAGCACCGCCTACGAGCAGTACTTC.